The sequence of this T cell receptor (beta chain) was determined in a study of CD8 T cells in ankylosing spondylitis. Germline CDR1 MNHEY, CDR2 SVGEGT. The CDR3 extends over 14 amino acids. V lost 0 bases to trimming and J lost 4 bases, with 6 bases between them. Quantitative barcoded 5'-RACE was used to prepare TCR beta libraries. TCRdb recomputed calls from the 5' RACE reads with MiXCR, one row per CDR3 protein. The sample has about 700,000 distinct CDR3 sequences, around a fifth seen once. General observations from the study: A motif of under ten highly homologous TCR beta variants was seen as apparently characteristic of ankylosing spondylitis blood.

As regards this clonotype: Its antigen is undetermined.

This clonotype was obtained from a male donor with ankylosing spondylitis. Sequencing was performed on blood, either unsorted or a sorted T cell fraction (not recorded which). This rearrangement joins TRBV6-2 or TRBV6-3 to TRBJ2-2; maybe TRBD2 (6 bases). CDR3 bases: TGTGCCAGCAGTTACTCGCGGGGCACCGGGGAGCTGTTTTTT. Translation gives CASSYSRGTGELFF.